This is a list of T cell receptor beta chains from one sample in a study of response to subunit inactivated influenza vaccine. Each CDR3 protein gets one entry after TCRdb re-called the RT-PCR reads with MiXCR. The sample contains hundreds of thousands of distinct CDR3 sequences, approximately 14% of which appear only once. The material sequenced was PBMCs from blood, taken approximately 12 days after vaccination. All receptors derive from a man over 45 who received an inactivated influenza vaccine. Both conserved end residues are part of each CDR3. Each record gives: CDR3 length, V gene, CDR3 protein.

16 | TRBV5-1 | CASSALAAIRTDTQYF
14 | TRBV7-2 | CASSTWTADPHNTF
15 | TRBV20-1 | CSAISQGVMHNEQFF
15 | TRBV30 | CAWSGPSSGANVLTF
14 | TRBV12-3/TRBV12-4 | CASSLDSRNSPLHF
18 | TRBV27 | CASSPRTSGGPTRNEQFF
11 | TRBV20-1 | CSARFDGGYTF
13 | TRBV7-8 | CASSSARSTEAFF
14 | TRBV10-3 | CAISGVQGNEKLFF
16 | TRBV7-9 | CASSLGRQGFGEKLFF
16 | TRBV28 | CASSFNSQGYTDTQYF
14 | TRBV27 | CASKQGSSTDTQYF
13 | TRBV12-3/TRBV12-4 | CASSRGELREQYF
13 | TRBV27 | CASSLSGSGEQYF
15 | TRBV27 | CASSLTGTSVGELFF
15 | TRBV11-1 | CASSLGALSYNEQFF
14 | TRBV6-1 | CASEGQGHSYEQYF
14 | TRBV4-3 | CASSRQGETGELFF
15 | TRBV6-5 | CASSYSQLASYEQYF
14 | TRBV20-1 | CSVSPGATNEKLFF
13 | TRBV20-1 | CSARVVGGREQYF
15 | TRBV20-1 | CSATTSGNPTDTQYF
17 | TRBV2 | CASRKSAGTGISYEQYF
14 | TRBV20-1 | CSARAGGSTDTQYF
17 | TRBV7-6 | CASSSSGRGQGQETQYF
16 | TRBV29-1 | CSVERGSGTGAYEQYF
15 | TRBV6-2/TRBV6-3 | CASSYSLAPNYGYTF
14 | TRBV3-1 | CASSQDQGWNGYTF
15 | TRBV5-6 | CASSLRRGGSYEQYF
14 | TRBV5-1 | CASSPQEYNSPLHF
15 | TRBV5-1 | CASSFSSGTLYEQYF
16 | TRBV6-1 | CASSIQGRSGKNIQYF